The sequence of this T cell receptor beta chain was determined in a study of cytomegalovirus exposure and HLA in healthy donors. General study points: Fewer N-insertions than the roughly 670-donor mean were reportedly shown by an Asian-associated ancestry cluster in a later analysis.

Details on this clone: Its antigen is currently unknown.

The study ran its PCR with 60 Vbeta and 13 Jbeta primers. In the authors' workflow: The count from a later analysis was tens of millions of unique TCR beta chains, approximately 9.9 million of them shared. Only in-frame clones appear in the TCRdb table, and some are missing; sequencing was by immunoSEQ multiplex PCR. V, J and clone size were drawn from that table, and D and trimming were deduced from the DNA. In the table there are roughly 130,000 clones, approximately 80% of which are singletons. The V gene's germline CDR1 is SGHVS and CDR2 FNYEAQ. V lost 1 base to trimming and J lost 4 bases, with 11 bases between them. This CDR3 has 15 amino acids.

The origin of this receptor is a male donor in good health and CMV-seronegative. The rearrangement joins TRBV7-6 to TRBJ2-1, with D possibly matching TRBD1 (5 bases). What was sequenced was PBMCs. The CDR3: CASSLGLGPYNEQFF. CDR3 DNA sequence: TGTGCCAGCAGCTTAGGACTGGGGCCGTACAATGAGCAGTTCTTC.